A selection of T cell receptor beta chains follows, all from one sample in a study of PD-1 blockade in classical Hodgkin lymphoma. The repertoire was sequenced with immunoSEQ multiplex PCR; TCRdb's copy has only in-frame clones and lacks some. The table lists approximately 60,000 clones, around 88% of them singletons, with approximately 12% in the top ten. The sequencing used peripheral blood mononuclear cells (PBMCs), collected at baseline. These receptors originate from a human donor with classical Hodgkin lymphoma. Both conserved end residues are part of each CDR3. The D gene is left open where the match is weak. Not all rows give a size; the values are once, few, many and, for expanded clones, a class.

j_call | clone_size | d_call | v_call | cdr3_aa | cdr3_nt
TRBJ1-6 | NA | NA | TRBV19 | CASSIDGALSPLHF | TGTGCCAGTAGTATAGACGGCGCTCTTTCACCCCTCCACTTT
TRBJ1-1 | NA | NA | TRBV19 | CASSPIAYFKQAFF | TGTGCCAGTAGTCCGATTGCGTACTTCAAACAAGCTTTCTTT
TRBJ2-3 | NA | NA | TRBV11-2 | CASSSRTDTQYF | TGTGCCAGCAGCTCCCGCACAGATACGCAGTATTTT
TRBJ1-3 | NA | NA | TRBV5-1 | CASSDYLNTIYF | TGCGCCAGCAGCGACTACTTAAACACCATATATTTT
TRBJ2-3 | once | TRBD2 | TRBV7-2 | CASSTTSGGSTDTQYF | TGTGCCAGCAGCACGACTAGCGGGGGGAGCACAGATACGCAGTATTTT
TRBJ2-3 | NA | NA | TRBV28 | CASTSPGASTDTQYF | TGTGCCAGCACCTCCCCAGGAGCCTCCACAGATACGCAGTATTTT
TRBJ2-5 | once | NA | TRBV5-1 | CASSLEGVQETQYF | TGCGCCAGCAGCTTGGAGGGGGTACAAGAGACCCAGTACTTC
TRBJ2-4 | NA | NA | TRBV27 | CASSPRDTNIQYF | TGTGCCAGCAGTCCGAGGGACACAAACATTCAGTACTTC
TRBJ1-1 | NA | TRBD1 | TRBV7-9 | CASSKDRRNTEAFF | TGTGCCAGCAGCAAGGACAGGCGGAACACTGAAGCTTTCTTT
TRBJ2-7 | NA | NA | TRBV6-6 | CASSYSDSYEQYF | TGTGCCAGCAGTTACTCGGACTCCTACGAGCAGTACTTC
TRBJ2-1 | NA | NA | TRBV6-4 | CASSDDKDYNEQFF | TGTGCCAGCAGTGACGACAAGGACTACAATGAGCAGTTCTTC
TRBJ1-4 | NA | NA | TRBV19 | CASSPRGTEKLFF | TGTGCCAGTAGTCCCCGGGGCACTGAAAAACTGTTTTTT
TRBJ2-5 | NA | NA | TRBV6-6 | CASSTLRGSQETQYF | TGTGCCAGCAGTACCCTTAGAGGGTCACAAGAGACCCAGTACTTC
TRBJ2-7 | NA | TRBD2 | TRBV7-2 | CASSRKRESSYEQYF | TGTGCCAGCAGCCGGAAGCGGGAGAGCTCCTACGAGCAGTACTTC
TRBJ1-1 | NA | NA | TRBV7-9 | CASSLGGWNTEAFF | TGTGCCAGCAGCTTAGGGGGTTGGAACACTGAAGCTTTCTTT
TRBJ2-7 | NA | TRBD1 | TRBV5-1 | CASSSGTDYEQYF | TGCGCCAGCAGCTCCGGGACAGATTACGAGCAGTACTTC
TRBJ2-5 | NA | NA | TRBV7-7 | CASSFGGPGQETQYF | TGTGCCAGCAGCTTCGGGGGACCCGGCCAAGAGACCCAGTACTTC
TRBJ2-7 | NA | TRBD1 | TRBV30 | CAWNRDRAYEQYF | TGTGCCTGGAATCGGGACAGGGCCTACGAGCAGTACTTC
TRBJ1-2 | NA | NA | TRBV29-1 | CSVVGAQNYGYTF | TGCAGCGTTGTAGGGGCCCAAAACTATGGCTACACCTTC
TRBJ1-2 | NA | TRBD1 | TRBV5-4 | CASSFGTGRGGYTF | TGTGCCAGCAGCTTTGGGACAGGGAGAGGCGGCTACACCTTC
TRBJ2-7 | NA | NA | TRBV28 | CASSSLETGRYEQYF | TGTGCCAGCAGTTCCTTAGAGACAGGGAGGTACGAGCAGTACTTC
TRBJ2-3 | NA | NA | TRBV29-1 | CSVRELSSTDTQYF | TGCAGCGTTCGGGAATTATCTAGCACAGATACGCAGTATTTT
TRBJ2-1 | NA | NA | TRBV12-1 | CASSFEALAGAYNEQFF | TGTGCCAGCAGCTTTGAGGCACTAGCGGGGGCTTACAATGAGCAGTTCTTC
TRBJ1-2 | NA | TRBD1 | TRBV6-6 | CASRRDRGSYGYTF | TGTGCCAGCAGAAGGGACAGGGGAAGCTATGGCTACACCTTC
TRBJ1-1 | NA | NA | TRBV30 | CAWKTGLTNTEAFF | TGTGCCTGGAAGACAGGCCTTACGAACACTGAAGCTTTCTTT
TRBJ1-5 | NA | NA | TRBV7-9 | CASSLSQDQPQHF | TGTGCCAGCAGCTTAAGCCAGGATCAGCCCCAGCATTTT
TRBJ2-2 | NA | TRBD1 | TRBV5-4 | CASSLDLGQGSAGELFF | TGTGCCAGCAGCTTGGATTTGGGACAGGGGTCGGCCGGGGAGCTGTTTTTT
TRBJ2-1 | once | NA | TRBV25-1 | CASSDFHEQFF | TGTGCCAGCAGTGATTTCCATGAGCAGTTCTTC
TRBJ2-7 | NA | NA | TRBV7-8 | CASSLPVLSSYEQYF | TGTGCCAGCAGCTTACCCGTTCTCAGCTCCTACGAGCAGTACTTC
TRBJ2-1 | NA | NA | TRBV5-1 | CASSLSLPWGDSYNEQFF | TGCGCCAGCAGCTTGAGTTTGCCTTGGGGCGATTCCTACAATGAGCAGTTCTTC
TRBJ2-1 | NA | NA | TRBV6-5 | CASSYEEVYYNEQFF | TGTGCCAGCAGTTACGAGGAGGTTTACTACAATGAGCAGTTCTTC
TRBJ1-1 | NA | NA | TRBV6-5 | CASSTQVNTEAFF | TGTGCCAGCAGTACCCAAGTGAACACTGAAGCTTTCTTT
TRBJ2-7 | NA | NA | TRBV15 | CATSRDKFGLPYEQYF | TGTGCCACCAGCAGAGATAAGTTCGGACTCCCCTACGAGCAGTACTTC
TRBJ1-2 | few | NA | TRBV10-2 | CASSLPPTGAGYGYTF | TGCGCCAGTTCTCTCCCCCCGACAGGCGCGGGGTATGGCTACACCTTC
TRBJ1-1 | NA | TRBD1 | TRBV6-6 | CATSRDRVAFF | TGTGCCACGTCCCGGGACAGGGTAGCTTTCTTT
TRBJ1-5 | NA | TRBD1 | TRBV19 | CATSRAGGGNQPQHF | TGTGCCACTTCCCGTGCAGGGGGCGGCAATCAGCCCCAGCATTTT
TRBJ2-3 | NA | TRBD2 | TRBV7-2 | CASSLSGLAGGLNTQYF | TGTGCCAGCAGCTTATCGGGCCTAGCGGGGGGGCTTAATACGCAGTATTTT
TRBJ1-6 | NA | NA | TRBV14 | CASRGAGNSPLHF | TGTGCCAGCAGGGGGGCTGGTAATTCACCCCTCCACTTT
TRBJ2-7 | NA | TRBD2 | TRBV7-3 | CASSVGLAGSEQYF | TGTGCCAGCAGCGTGGGACTAGCGGGATCCGAGCAGTACTTC
TRBJ2-1 | NA | TRBD2 | TRBV6-1 | CASSESVRTSADDEQFF | TGTGCCAGCAGTGAATCTGTTCGGACTAGCGCTGACGATGAGCAGTTCTTC
TRBJ1-1 | NA | NA | TRBV6-4 | CASSLYQGTEAFF | TGTGCCAGCAGCCTATATCAGGGGACTGAAGCTTTCTTT
TRBJ2-3 | NA | NA | TRBV5-6 | CASSLAGTSTDTQYF | TGTGCCAGCAGCTTGGCCGGGACTAGCACAGATACGCAGTATTTT
TRBJ1-1 | many | NA | TRBV11-3 | CASSLGLGSHTEAFF | TGTGCCAGCAGCTTAGGTCTAGGCAGCCACACTGAAGCTTTCTTT
TRBJ1-1 | NA | NA | TRBV30 | CAWGGSGEAFF | TGTGCCTGGGGAGGGAGCGGGGAAGCTTTCTTT
TRBJ1-4 | once | NA | TRBV5-1 | CASSLSGTTNEKLFF | TGCGCCAGCAGCTTGTCGGGCACCACTAATGAAAAACTGTTTTTT
TRBJ2-7 | NA | NA | TRBV10-2 | CASSRQTGYQSYEQYF | TGCGCCAGCAGTAGGCAGACAGGATATCAATCCTACGAGCAGTACTTT
TRBJ2-7 | NA | NA | TRBV9 | CASSVGPGLQHEQYF | TGTGCCAGCAGCGTAGGCCCGGGGCTGCAGCACGAGCAGTACTTC
TRBJ2-7 | NA | NA | TRBV2 | CASTGSRVIREQYF | TGTGCCAGCACAGGGTCACGCGTGATAAGAGAGCAGTACTTC
TRBJ2-6 | NA | NA | TRBV6-4 | CASRKSGASGANVLTF | TGTGCCAGCAGAAAGTCGGGGGCCTCTGGGGCCAACGTCCTGACTTTC
TRBJ1-2 | NA | TRBD1 | TRBV6-4 | CASSEVPGGRGYTF | TGTGCCAGCAGTGAAGTCCCAGGGGGCCGTGGCTACACCTTC
TRBJ1-2 | NA | NA | TRBV7-2 | CASSPDSVGGYTF | TGTGCCAGCAGCCCGGACTCAGTCGGTGGCTACACCTTC
TRBJ1-1 | once | NA | TRBV10-3 | CAISENFGGSGTEAFF | TGTGCCATCAGTGAGAATTTTGGGGGATCGGGCACTGAAGCTTTCTTT
TRBJ2-3 | NA | TRBD1 | TRBV4-2 | CASGLGQGATDTQYF | TGTGCCAGCGGCTTAGGACAGGGGGCAACAGATACGCAGTATTTT
TRBJ2-5 | NA | TRBD2 | TRBV11-2 | CASSPRLAGQETQYF | TGTGCCAGCAGCCCCCGACTAGCGGGGCAAGAGACCCAGTACTTC
TRBJ2-1 | NA | NA | TRBV5-5 | CASSLGWGEVNEQFF | TGTGCCAGCAGCTTGGGGTGGGGGGAGGTCAATGAGCAGTTCTTC
TRBJ1-2 | NA | TRBD1 | TRBV7-2 | CASSLGTGVLIPNYGYTF | TGTGCCAGCAGCTTAGGGACAGGAGTACTAATACCGAACTATGGCTACACCTTC
TRBJ1-3 | few | TRBD1 | TRBV4-1 | CASSLQGADTIYF | TGCGCCAGCAGCCTTCAGGGGGCGGACACCATATATTTT
TRBJ1-2 | NA | NA | TRBV27 | CASSPGLLRTGYTF | TGTGCCAGCAGTCCGGGACTGCTCCGAACCGGCTACACCTTC